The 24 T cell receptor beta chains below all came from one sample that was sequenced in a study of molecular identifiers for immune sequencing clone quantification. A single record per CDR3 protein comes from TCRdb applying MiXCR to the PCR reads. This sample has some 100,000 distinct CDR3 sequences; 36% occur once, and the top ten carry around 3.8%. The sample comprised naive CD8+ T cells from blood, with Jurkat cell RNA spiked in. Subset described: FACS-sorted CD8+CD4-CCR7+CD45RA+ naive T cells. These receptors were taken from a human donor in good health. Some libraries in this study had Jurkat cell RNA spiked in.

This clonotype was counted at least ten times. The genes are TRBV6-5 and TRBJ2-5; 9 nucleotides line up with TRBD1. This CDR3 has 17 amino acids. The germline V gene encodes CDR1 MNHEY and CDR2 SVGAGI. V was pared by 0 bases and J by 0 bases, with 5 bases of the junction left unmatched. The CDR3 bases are TGTGCCAGCAGTTACTCGACTGGACAGGGGTACCAAGAGACCCAGTACTTC. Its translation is CASSYSTGQGYQETQYF.

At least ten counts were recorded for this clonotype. The CDR3 sequence: CSVEVGTRNYEQYF. In nucleotides, the CDR3 is TGCAGCGTTGAAGTCGGGACTAGAAACTACGAGCAGTACTTC. The rearrangement links TRBV29-1 to TRBJ2-7, with 8 bases matching TRBD2. The germline CDR1 and CDR2 sequences are SQVTM and ANQGSEA. Germline trimming cut 1 base from V and 3 bases from J; bases unmatched to any gene: 5. This CDR3 region has 14 residues.

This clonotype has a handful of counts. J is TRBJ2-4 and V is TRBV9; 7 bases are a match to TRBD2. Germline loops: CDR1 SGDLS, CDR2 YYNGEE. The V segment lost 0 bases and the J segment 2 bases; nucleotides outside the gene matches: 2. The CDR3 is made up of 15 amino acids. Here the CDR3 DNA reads TGTGCCAGCAGCGTAGGGGGACTAACCAAAAACATTCAGTACTTC. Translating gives CASSVGGLTKNIQYF.

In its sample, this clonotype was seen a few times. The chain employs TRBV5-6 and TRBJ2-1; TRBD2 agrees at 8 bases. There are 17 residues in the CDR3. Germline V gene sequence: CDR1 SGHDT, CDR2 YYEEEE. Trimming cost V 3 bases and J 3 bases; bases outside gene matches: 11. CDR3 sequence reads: CASSSGFGRAFYNEQFF. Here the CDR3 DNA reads TGTGCCAGCAGCTCGGGATTCGGGAGGGCCTTCTACAATGAGCAGTTCTTC.

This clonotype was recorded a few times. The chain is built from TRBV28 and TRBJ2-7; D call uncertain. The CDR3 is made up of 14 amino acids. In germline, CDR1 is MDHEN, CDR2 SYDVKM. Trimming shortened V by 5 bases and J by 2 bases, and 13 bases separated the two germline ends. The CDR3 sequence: CASSPRLPPYEQYF. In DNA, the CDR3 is TGTGCCAGCAGTCCCCGACTCCCCCCCTACGAGCAGTACTTC.

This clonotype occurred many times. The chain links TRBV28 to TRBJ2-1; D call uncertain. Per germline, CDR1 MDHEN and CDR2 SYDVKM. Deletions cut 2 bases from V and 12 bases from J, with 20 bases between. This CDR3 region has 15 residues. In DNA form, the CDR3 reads TGTGCCAGCAGTTTAAGTGGTCCTTCCCTATGGGGGCAGTTCTTC. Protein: CASSLSGPSLWGQFF. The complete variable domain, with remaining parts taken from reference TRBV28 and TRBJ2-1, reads DVKVTQSSRYLVKRTGEKVFLECVQDMDHENMFWYRQDPGLGLRLIYFSYDVKMKEKGDIPEGYSVSREKKERFSLILESASTNQTSMYLCASSLSGPSLWGQFFGPGTRLTVL.

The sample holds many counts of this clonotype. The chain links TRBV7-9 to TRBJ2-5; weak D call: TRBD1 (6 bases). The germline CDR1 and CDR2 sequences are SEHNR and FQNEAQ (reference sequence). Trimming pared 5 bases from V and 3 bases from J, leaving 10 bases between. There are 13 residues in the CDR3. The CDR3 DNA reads TGTGCCAGCAGCCTGGGACACGAAGAGACCCAGTACTTC. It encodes CASSLGHEETQYF.

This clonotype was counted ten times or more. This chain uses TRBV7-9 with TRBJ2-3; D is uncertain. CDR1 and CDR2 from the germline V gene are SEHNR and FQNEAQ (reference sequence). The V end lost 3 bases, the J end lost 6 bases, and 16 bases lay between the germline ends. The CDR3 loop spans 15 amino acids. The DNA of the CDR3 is TGTGCCAGCAGCTTCACCAGCTCGTTGGTGGATACGCAGTATTTT. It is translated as CASSFTSSLVDTQYF. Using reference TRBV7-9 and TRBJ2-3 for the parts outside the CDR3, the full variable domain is DTGVSQNPRHKITKRGQNVTFRCDPISEHNRLYWYRQTLGQGPEFLTYFQNEAQLEKSRLLSDRFSAERPKGSFSTLEIQRTEQGDSAMYLCASSFTSSLVDTQYFGPGTRLTVL.

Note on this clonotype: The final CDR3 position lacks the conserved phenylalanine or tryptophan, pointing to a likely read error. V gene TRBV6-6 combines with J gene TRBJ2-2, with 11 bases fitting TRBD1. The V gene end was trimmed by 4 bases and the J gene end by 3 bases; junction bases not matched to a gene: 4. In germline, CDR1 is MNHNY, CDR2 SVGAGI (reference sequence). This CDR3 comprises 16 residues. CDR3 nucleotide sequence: TGTGCCAGCAGTTCCGGACAGGGGGCGCACACCGGGGAGCTGTTTATT. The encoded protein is CASSSGQGAHTGELFI.

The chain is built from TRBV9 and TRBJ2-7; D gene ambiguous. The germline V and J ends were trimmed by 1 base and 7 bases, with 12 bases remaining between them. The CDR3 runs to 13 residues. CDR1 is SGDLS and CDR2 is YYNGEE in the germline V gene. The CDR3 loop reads CASSVFGIKEQYF. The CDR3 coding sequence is TGTGCCAGCAGCGTATTTGGGATAAAGGAGCAGTACTTC.

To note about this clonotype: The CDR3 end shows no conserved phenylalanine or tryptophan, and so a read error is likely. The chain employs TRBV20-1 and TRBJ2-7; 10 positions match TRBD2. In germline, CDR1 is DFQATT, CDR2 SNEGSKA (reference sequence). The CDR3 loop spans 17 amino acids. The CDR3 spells CSGRPHSGRTLIYEQYS. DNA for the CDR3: TGCAGTGGTAGACCGCATAGCGGGAGGACCCTAATCTACGAGCAGTACTCC.

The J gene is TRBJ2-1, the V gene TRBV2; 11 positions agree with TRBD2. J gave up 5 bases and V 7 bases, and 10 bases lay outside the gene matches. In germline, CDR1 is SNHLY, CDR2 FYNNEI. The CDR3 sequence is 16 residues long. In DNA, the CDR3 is TGTGCCAGCACCGAATCGACGGGACTAGCGGACAATGAGCAGTTCTTC. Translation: CASTESTGLADNEQFF. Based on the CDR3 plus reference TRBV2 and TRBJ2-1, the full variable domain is EPEVTQTPSHQVTQMGQEVILRCVPISNHLYFYWYRQILGQKVEFLVSFYNNEISEKSEIFDDQFSVERPDGSNFTLKIRSTKLEDSAMYFCASTESTGLADNEQFFGPGTRLTVL.

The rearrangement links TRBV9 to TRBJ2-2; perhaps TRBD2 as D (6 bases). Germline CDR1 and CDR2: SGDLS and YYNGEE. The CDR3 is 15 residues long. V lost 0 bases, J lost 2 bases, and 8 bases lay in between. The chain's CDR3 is CASSVDGGNTGELFF. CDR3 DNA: TGTGCCAGCAGCGTAGACGGGGGAAACACCGGGGAGCTGTTTTTT.

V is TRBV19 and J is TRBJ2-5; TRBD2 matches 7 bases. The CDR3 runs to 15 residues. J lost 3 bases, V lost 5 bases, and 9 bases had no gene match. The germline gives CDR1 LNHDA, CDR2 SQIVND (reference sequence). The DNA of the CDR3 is TGTGCCAGTAGTTGGTGGGAGGGTTCCGAAGAGACCCAGTACTTC. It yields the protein CASSWWEGSEETQYF.

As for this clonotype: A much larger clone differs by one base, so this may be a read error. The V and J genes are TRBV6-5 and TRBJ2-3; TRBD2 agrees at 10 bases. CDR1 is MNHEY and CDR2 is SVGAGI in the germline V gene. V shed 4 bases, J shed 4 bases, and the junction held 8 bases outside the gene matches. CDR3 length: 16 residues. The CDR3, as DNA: TGTGCCAGCAGTTTTTTCTCTAGCGGGAGCGCAGATACGCAGTATTTT. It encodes CASSFFSSGSADTQYF.

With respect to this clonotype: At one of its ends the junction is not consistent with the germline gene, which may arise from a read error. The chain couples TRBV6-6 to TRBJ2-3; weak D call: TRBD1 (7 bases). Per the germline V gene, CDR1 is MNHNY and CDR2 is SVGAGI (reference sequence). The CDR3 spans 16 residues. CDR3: CASSYGVRGVPDTQNF. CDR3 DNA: TGTGCCAGCAGTTACGGGGTCAGGGGGGTCCCAGATACGCAGAATTTT.

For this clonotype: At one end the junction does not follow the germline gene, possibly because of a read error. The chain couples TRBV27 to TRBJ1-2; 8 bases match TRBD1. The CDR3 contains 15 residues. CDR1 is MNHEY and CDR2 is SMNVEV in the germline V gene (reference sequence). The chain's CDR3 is CASSFPQGAFYGNTF. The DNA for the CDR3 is TGTGCCAGCAGTTTTCCCCAGGGGGCGTTTTATGGCAACACCTTC.

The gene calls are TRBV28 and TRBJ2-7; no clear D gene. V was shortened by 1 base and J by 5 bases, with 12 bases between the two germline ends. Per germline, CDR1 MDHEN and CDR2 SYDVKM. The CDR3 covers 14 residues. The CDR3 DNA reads TGTGCCAGCAGTTTATTGGTTCGTGAGGACGAGCAGTACTTC. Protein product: CASSLLVREDEQYF.

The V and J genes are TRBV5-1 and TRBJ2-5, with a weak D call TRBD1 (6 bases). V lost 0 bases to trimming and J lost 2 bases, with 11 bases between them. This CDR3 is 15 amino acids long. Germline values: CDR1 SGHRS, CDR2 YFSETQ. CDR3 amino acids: CASSLERQVQETQYF. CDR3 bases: TGCGCCAGCAGCTTGGAGAGACAGGTACAAGAGACCCAGTACTTC.

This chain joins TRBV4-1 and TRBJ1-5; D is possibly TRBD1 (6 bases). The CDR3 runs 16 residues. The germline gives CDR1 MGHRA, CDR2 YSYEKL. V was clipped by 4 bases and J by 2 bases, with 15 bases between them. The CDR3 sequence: CASSPEIQGRNQPQHF. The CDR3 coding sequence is TGCGCCAGCAGCCCGGAGATACAGGGACGCAATCAGCCCCAGCATTTT.

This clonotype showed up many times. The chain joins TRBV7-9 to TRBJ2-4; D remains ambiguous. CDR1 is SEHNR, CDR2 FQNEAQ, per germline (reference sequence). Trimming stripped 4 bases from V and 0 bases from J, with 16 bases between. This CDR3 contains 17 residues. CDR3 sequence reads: CASSSWTSTLAKNIQYF. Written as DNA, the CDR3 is TGTGCCAGCAGCTCCTGGACGAGCACTCTAGCCAAAAACATTCAGTACTTC.

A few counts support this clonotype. CDR3 sequence: CATSVGLPNPRWETQYF. CDR3 in DNA: TGTGCCACCAGTGTGGGCCTTCCCAACCCTCGGTGGGAGACCCAGTACTTC. This rearrangement joins TRBV24-1 to TRBJ2-5; D gene ambiguous. V was cut by 5 bases and J by 5 bases, with 23 bases left in between. Per germline, CDR1 KGHDR and CDR2 SFDVKD. The CDR3 sequence is 17 residues long.

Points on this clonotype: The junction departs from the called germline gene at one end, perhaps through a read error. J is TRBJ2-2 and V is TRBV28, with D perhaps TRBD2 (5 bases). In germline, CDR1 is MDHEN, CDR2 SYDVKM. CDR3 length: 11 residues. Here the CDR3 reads CASSFPGELSF. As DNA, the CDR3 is TGTGCCAGCAGTTTTCCCGGGGAGCTGTCTTTT.

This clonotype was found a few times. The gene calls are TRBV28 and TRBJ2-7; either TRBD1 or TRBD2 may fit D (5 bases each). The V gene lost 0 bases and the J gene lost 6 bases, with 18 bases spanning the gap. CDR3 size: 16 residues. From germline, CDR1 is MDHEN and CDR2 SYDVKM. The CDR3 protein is CASSLWTGTKHLEQYF. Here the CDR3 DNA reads TGTGCCAGCAGTTTATGGACCGGGACCAAACACCTCGAGCAGTACTTC.